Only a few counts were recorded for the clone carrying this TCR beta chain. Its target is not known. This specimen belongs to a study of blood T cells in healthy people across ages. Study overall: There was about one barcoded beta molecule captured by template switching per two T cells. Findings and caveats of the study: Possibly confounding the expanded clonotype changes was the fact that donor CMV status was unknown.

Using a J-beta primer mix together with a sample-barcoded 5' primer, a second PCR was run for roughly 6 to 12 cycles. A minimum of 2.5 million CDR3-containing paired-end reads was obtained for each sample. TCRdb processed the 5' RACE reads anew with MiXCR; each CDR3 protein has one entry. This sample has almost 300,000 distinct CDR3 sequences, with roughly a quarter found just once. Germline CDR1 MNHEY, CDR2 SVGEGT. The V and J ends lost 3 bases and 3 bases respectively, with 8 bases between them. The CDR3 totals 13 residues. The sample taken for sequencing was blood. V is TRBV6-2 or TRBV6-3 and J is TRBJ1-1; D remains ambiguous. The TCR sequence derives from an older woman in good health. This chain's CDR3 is CASSYKRDTEAFF. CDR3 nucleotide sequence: TGTGCCAGCAGTTATAAAAGGGACACTGAAGCTTTCTTT.